A selection of T cell receptor beta chains follows, all from one sample in a study of T cells in Graves' hyperthyroidism and ophthalmopathy. TCRdb used MiXCR to reprocess the multiplex PCR reads, holding one entry per CDR3 protein. The profile covers hundreds of thousands of distinct CDR3 sequences, with more than 15% appearing a single time and roughly 3.3% taken by the ten largest. Input material: blood. The source is a middle-aged woman with Graves' ophthalmopathy. Each CDR3 is given with its conserved first and last residue. Each record gives: V gene, CDR3 protein.

v_gene: TRBV5-1; CDR3aa: CASSLGTTSRVNNSPLHF
v_gene: TRBV5-4; CDR3aa: CASSVDRATNEKLFF
v_gene: TRBV7-9; CDR3aa: CASSHYNTHTDTQYF
v_gene: TRBV3-1; CDR3aa: CASSQHQSPGTGKETQYF
v_gene: TRBV10-3; CDR3aa: CAISGGQGTEAFF
v_gene: TRBV20-1; CDR3aa: CSARRQGFNEQFF
v_gene: TRBV6-2/TRBV6-3; CDR3aa: CASTKREETQYF
v_gene: TRBV29-1; CDR3aa: CSAGFLAGNTGELFF
v_gene: TRBV7-2; CDR3aa: CASSYGARGQPQHF
v_gene: TRBV12-3/TRBV12-4; CDR3aa: CASSLVQGDSYEQYF
v_gene: TRBV27; CDR3aa: CASSLFQGGVGELFF
v_gene: TRBV6-1; CDR3aa: CASRPLTGQPQHF
v_gene: TRBV5-1; CDR3aa: CASSAASTGELFF
v_gene: TRBV12-3/TRBV12-4; CDR3aa: CASWRGGTGSNYGYTF
v_gene: TRBV29-1; CDR3aa: CSVEPGQGADTQYF
v_gene: TRBV28; CDR3aa: CASRSATNSYNEQFF
v_gene: TRBV6-5; CDR3aa: CASSYGNGADLGYTF
v_gene: TRBV20-1; CDR3aa: CSARPQGLYEKLFF
v_gene: TRBV20-1; CDR3aa: CSASQGLGQPQHF
v_gene: TRBV29-1; CDR3aa: CSVGDRSNYGYTF
v_gene: TRBV20-1; CDR3aa: CSAVKGMGNTEAFF
v_gene: TRBV20-1; CDR3aa: CSARLIRDPTNEQFF
v_gene: TRBV11-3; CDR3aa: CASSFPGAGGGYTF
v_gene: TRBV7-2; CDR3aa: CASSLSELQNSPLHF
v_gene: TRBV20-1; CDR3aa: CSAMDSNQPQHF
v_gene: TRBV29-1; CDR3aa: CSVVRGLVAGTDTQYF
v_gene: TRBV6-1; CDR3aa: CASSINFGGAGVSTDTQYF
v_gene: TRBV20-1; CDR3aa: CSAITGTGYGYTF
v_gene: TRBV7-9; CDR3aa: CASSFSRGQAGELFF
v_gene: TRBV5-4; CDR3aa: CASSGGHSYGYTF
v_gene: TRBV2; CDR3aa: CASSEALGGVRETQYF
v_gene: TRBV20-1; CDR3aa: CSAEDSQETQYF
v_gene: TRBV11-2; CDR3aa: CASSLEAGGNTEAFF
v_gene: TRBV20-1; CDR3aa: CSAIMDLNTEAFF
v_gene: TRBV6-1; CDR3aa: CASKPGLAFGSYNEQFF
v_gene: TRBV12-3/TRBV12-4; CDR3aa: CASSLGGANTEAFF
v_gene: TRBV7-9; CDR3aa: CASTWGDWDTEAFF
v_gene: TRBV4-1; CDR3aa: CASSQDPSGNEQYF
v_gene: TRBV20-1; CDR3aa: CSARDWLAYNEQFF
v_gene: TRBV20-1; CDR3aa: CSAKTDRVHNEQFF
v_gene: TRBV20-1; CDR3aa: CSARPPQGAFHGYTF
v_gene: TRBV2; CDR3aa: CASSTDRVYNEQFF
v_gene: TRBV6-1; CDR3aa: CASRGTVLATQYF
v_gene: TRBV28; CDR3aa: CASSLLGIGLAGGSRSYEQYF
v_gene: TRBV5-1; CDR3aa: CASRPGGGTDTQYF
v_gene: TRBV9; CDR3aa: CASSGGDSSYNEQFF
v_gene: TRBV20-1; CDR3aa: CSASAETRSQPQHF
v_gene: TRBV18; CDR3aa: CASSLGTELDGYTF
v_gene: TRBV9; CDR3aa: CASSVDFDGIAFF
v_gene: TRBV3-1; CDR3aa: CASSHQDRVVVPSGTTIYF
v_gene: TRBV10-3; CDR3aa: CAISEMGEGTEAFF
v_gene: TRBV19; CDR3aa: CASSIRLVGNAEAFF
v_gene: TRBV11-3; CDR3aa: CASSFTRDTEAFF
v_gene: TRBV2; CDR3aa: CASSMVPVAYNSPLHF
v_gene: TRBV12-3/TRBV12-4; CDR3aa: CASSLPGRGLQETQYF
v_gene: TRBV19; CDR3aa: CASSISQDRNTEAFF
v_gene: TRBV29-1; CDR3aa: CSVFPSTDTQYF